A selection of T cell receptor beta chains follows, all from one sample in a study of monozygotic twins with inflammatory bowel disease. TCRdb reanalyzed the 5' RACE reads and collapses them to one entry per CDR3 protein, without DNA. The sample yields 300,000 to 400,000 distinct CDR3 sequences, of which the top ten take up around 2%. Input material: blood. The source is a human donor with ulcerative colitis or Crohn's disease, or a healthy co-twin of an affected twin (not recorded which). CDR3s include the opening cysteine and the closing phenylalanine or tryptophan.

j_call,v_call,cdr3_aa
TRBJ2-2,TRBV7-6,CASSLPNGGATGELFF
TRBJ2-7,TRBV4-1,CASSQDGTGSPEQYF
TRBJ2-2,TRBV6-1,CASSGGYGELFF
TRBJ2-1,TRBV10-3,CAIGVGTYNEQFF
TRBJ2-3,TRBV7-9,CASSPPYQPDTQYF
TRBJ2-7,TRBV29-1,CSKQGGVREGVGEQYF
TRBJ2-7,TRBV5-1,CASSPGLAGEGLSYEQYF
TRBJ2-4,TRBV24-1,CATSDGGSKNIQYF
TRBJ2-5,TRBV4-1,CASSQDNRVWKQETQYF
TRBJ1-1,TRBV4-3,CASSQDLTAEAFF
TRBJ2-3,TRBV20-1,CSASPPTGVITDTQYF
TRBJ2-2,TRBV5-1,CASSLAQTGDPTGELFF